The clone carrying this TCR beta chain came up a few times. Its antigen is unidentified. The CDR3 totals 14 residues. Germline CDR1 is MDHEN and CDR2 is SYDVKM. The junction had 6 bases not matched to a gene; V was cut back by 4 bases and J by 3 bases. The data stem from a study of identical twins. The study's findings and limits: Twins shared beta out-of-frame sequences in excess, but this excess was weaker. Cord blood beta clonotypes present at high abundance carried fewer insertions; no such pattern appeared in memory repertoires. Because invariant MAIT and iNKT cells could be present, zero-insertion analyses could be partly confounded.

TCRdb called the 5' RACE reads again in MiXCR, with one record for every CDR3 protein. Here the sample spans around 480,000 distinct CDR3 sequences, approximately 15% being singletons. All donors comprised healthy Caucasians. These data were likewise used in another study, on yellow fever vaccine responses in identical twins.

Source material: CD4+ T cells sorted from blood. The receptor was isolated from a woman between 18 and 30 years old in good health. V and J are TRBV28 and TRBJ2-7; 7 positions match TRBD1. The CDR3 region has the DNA TGTGCCAGCAGTTCAGGGGGAGAGGTCTACGAGCAGTACTTC. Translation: CASSSGGEVYEQYF.